The 24 T cell receptor beta chains listed next were all sequenced from one sample in a study of cytomegalovirus exposure and HLA in healthy donors. The PCR ran on 60 Vbeta and 13 Jbeta primers. Clones were read by immunoSEQ multiplex PCR, and TCRdb kept only the in-frame ones, dropping some. This sample carries under 200,000 clones, around 79% of them seen once, and the ten largest clones take more than 4%. Sequenced: PBMCs. The receptors derive from a man between 40 and 49 years old in good health and CMV-seronegative.

This clone was detected only a few times. The chain is built from TRBV9 and TRBJ1-2, with unresolved D. Germline V CDR1 and CDR2: SGDLS, YYNGEE. This CDR3 region has 13 residues. V shed 1 base and J shed 6 bases, with 10 bases lying between them. The CDR3 sequence is CASSVNSNDGYTF. In DNA form, the CDR3 reads TGTGCCAGCAGCGTAAATAGCAATGATGGCTACACCTTC.

This clone was detected only once. The J gene is TRBJ2-3, the V gene TRBV7-2, with D unresolved. The germline V and J ends were trimmed by 6 bases and 2 bases, with 15 bases remaining between them. The CDR3 extends over 15 amino acids. In germline, CDR1 is SGHTA, CDR2 FQGNSA. As DNA, the CDR3 is TGTGCCAGCAGTACAGAAGGCAGAGTCACAGATACGCAGTATTTT. Protein sequence: CASSTEGRVTDTQYF. Full variable domain (missing parts from reference TRBV7-2 and TRBJ2-3): GAGVSQSPSNKVTEKGKDVELRCDPISGHTALYWYRQSLGQGLEFLIYFQGNSAPDKSGLPSDRFSAERTGGSVSTLTIQRTQQEDSAVYLCASSTEGRVTDTQYFGPGTRLTVL.

This sequence joins TRBV5-1 and TRBJ2-3; D is unresolved. V lost 5 bases, J lost 7 bases, and 14 bases lay in between. CDR1 and CDR2 from the germline V gene are SGHRS and YFSETQ. The CDR3 is made up of 13 amino acids. The chain's CDR3 is CASSSLYENTQYF. The DNA for the CDR3 is TGCGCCAGCAGTTCCCTCTACGAAAATACGCAGTATTTT.

The chain combines TRBV9 with TRBJ2-1, with D tentatively TRBD2 (6 bases). The germline V gene encodes CDR1 SGDLS and CDR2 YYNGEE. Trimming left V 2 bases short and J 5 bases short, with 14 bases between. The CDR3 runs to 15 residues. This CDR3 reads CASSVPGGRHNEQFF. The CDR3 DNA is TGTGCCAGCAGCGTCCCCGGGGGTAGGCACAATGAGCAGTTCTTC.

This chain connects TRBV4-1 to TRBJ1-1; D is undetermined. Germline lookup yields CDR1 MGHRA and CDR2 YSYEKL. V was shortened by 8 bases and J by 1 base, with 14 bases between the two germline ends. The CDR3 runs to 14 residues. CDR3 DNA sequence: TGCGCCAGCCGAGGATGGTTAAGGAACACTGAAGCTTTCTTT. Amino acid sequence: CASRGWLRNTEAFF.

This chain connects TRBV2 to TRBJ2-1; 10 nucleotides match TRBD1. This CDR3 is 15 amino acids long. Germline CDR1 is SNHLY and CDR2 is FYNNEI. Losses at the gene ends were 4 bases for V and 8 bases for J; bases not matched to a gene: 8. CDR3 sequence (DNA): TGTGCCAGCAGTGCTGACAGGGGGCTTATTGATGAGCAGTTCTTC. Amino acids: CASSADRGLIDEQFF.

About this clone: One junction end disagrees with the germline gene, perhaps due to a read error. This chain connects TRBV7-9 to TRBJ2-3; weak D call: TRBD2 (5 bases). The CDR3 has 12 residues. Germline V lookup: CDR1 SEHNR, CDR2 FQNEAQ (reference sequence). Here the CDR3 DNA reads TGTTCCAGCAGCTCTCCGGGAAATACGCAGTATTTT. Protein: CSSSSPGNTQYF.

This clone was counted a few times. This chain connects TRBV6-5 to TRBJ2-7, with D possibly TRBD1 on 6 matching bases. This CDR3 region has 14 residues. Per the germline V gene, CDR1 is MNHEY and CDR2 is SVGAGI. V shed 5 bases and J shed 0 bases, with 11 bases lying between them. CDR3 bases: TGTGCCAGCAGTCACACAGGGATCTCCTACGAGCAGTACTTC. Amino acids: CASSHTGISYEQYF.

This chain uses TRBV6-5 with TRBJ2-7; 10 bases agree with TRBD2. Germline values: CDR1 MNHEY, CDR2 SVGAGI. The J segment lost 5 bases and the V segment lost 0 bases, leaving 7 bases of the junction unmatched. The CDR3 has 16 residues. The CDR3 loop reads CASSYSALAGVNEQYF. As DNA, the CDR3 is TGTGCCAGCAGTTACTCGGCGCTAGCGGGGGTGAACGAGCAGTACTTC.

J is TRBJ1-3 and V is TRBV5-1; D is ambiguous. This CDR3 is 14 amino acids long. V was clipped by 4 bases and J by 6 bases, with 14 bases between them. Per the germline V gene, CDR1 is SGHRS and CDR2 is YFSETQ. CDR3 protein: CASSPGGTENTIYF. The DNA of the CDR3 is TGCGCCAGCAGCCCGGGAGGAACTGAAAACACCATATATTTT.

A few counts support this clone. Other DNA sequences in the sample encode the same CDR3. The genes are TRBV5-1 and TRBJ2-2, with D uncertain. The CDR3 extends over 12 amino acids. Trimming pared 4 bases from V and 2 bases from J, leaving 3 bases between. Germline V gene sequence: CDR1 SGHRS, CDR2 YFSETQ. The CDR3 is CASSLNTGELFF. CDR3 DNA sequence: TGCGCCAGCAGCCTAAACACCGGGGAGCTGTTTTTT. The full variable domain, completed using reference TRBV5-1 and TRBJ2-2, is KAGVTQTPRYLIKTRGQQVTLSCSPISGHRSVSWYQQTPGQGLQFLFEYFSETQRNKGNFPGRFSGRQFSNSRSEMNVSTLELGDSALYLCASSLNTGELFFGEGSRLTVL.

A few counts support this clone. The rearrangement links TRBV19 to TRBJ1-1, with 7 nucleotides matching TRBD1. Germline CDR1 and CDR2: LNHDA and SQIVND (reference sequence). Trimming removed 5 bases from V and 1 base from J; junction bases left unmatched: 4. The length of the CDR3 is 14 residues. In nucleotides, the CDR3 is TGTGCCAGTAGTTTCCGGGACAGGAACACTGAAGCTTTCTTT. It specifies CASSFRDRNTEAFF.

The rearrangement uses TRBV28 and TRBJ1-2; 12 positions agree with TRBD1. This CDR3 is built from 17 residues. Trimming took 5 bases from V and 7 from J; bases not matched to a gene: 14. Germline assignment: CDR1 MDHEN and CDR2 SYDVKM. The CDR3 DNA sequence: TGTGCCAGCAGTCCTGGGAGGCGGGACAGGGGGCGAGGTGGCTACACCTTC. This translates into CASSPGRRDRGRGGYTF.

This clone was observed a single time. The V and J genes are TRBV5-4 and TRBJ2-2, with D tentatively TRBD2 (6 bases). Germline V gene sequence: CDR1 SGHNT, CDR2 YYREEE (reference sequence). Trimming removed 4 bases from V and 0 bases from J, with 7 bases in between. The CDR3 extends over 14 amino acids. The CDR3 DNA sequence: TGTGCCAGCAGCCCGGGAGCGAACACCGGGGAGCTGTTTTTT. This sequence encodes CASSPGANTGELFF.

The rearrangement joins TRBV4-3 to TRBJ2-1, with D perhaps matching TRBD2 (6 bases). V lost 1 base and J 8 bases, leaving 12 bases between the germline ends. There are 14 residues in the CDR3. The germline CDR1 and CDR2 sequences are LGHNA and YSLEER. CDR3 nucleotide sequence: TGCGCCAGCAGCCAAGTTGGAACTAGCTATGAGCAGTTCTTC. It codes for CASSQVGTSYEQFF.

The V and J genes are TRBV19 and TRBJ1-2, with TRBD1 as a possible D gene (5 bases). V was trimmed by 6 bases and J by 6 bases, leaving 14 bases between them. Germline V CDR1 and CDR2: LNHDA, SQIVND (reference sequence). The CDR3 is 13 amino acids. CDR3 sequence reads: CASRPGLVHGYTF. CDR3 bases: TGTGCCAGTAGACCAGGGTTGGTGCATGGCTACACCTTC.

The rearrangement joins TRBV19 to TRBJ2-4, with 11 bases fitting TRBD1. The length of the CDR3 is 12 residues. Per the germline V gene, CDR1 is LNHDA and CDR2 is SQIVND (reference sequence). The V segment lost 11 bases and the J segment 9 bases; nucleotides outside the gene matches: 6. The CDR3 sequence: CAGQGAGSIQYF. The CDR3 bases are TGTGCCGGACAGGGGGCGGGAAGCATTCAGTACTTC.

This chain connects TRBV5-8 to TRBJ2-1, with a tentative D call TRBD1 (6 bases). Trimming removed 2 bases from V and 6 bases from J, with 6 bases in between. Germline V gives CDR1 SGHTS, CDR2 YDEGEE. CDR3 size: 12 residues. CDR3 in amino acids: CASSLQGNEQFF. The CDR3 region has the DNA TGTGCCAGCAGCTTACAGGGCAATGAGCAGTTCTTC.

This clone showed up just once. The chain employs TRBV30 and TRBJ2-3, with TRBD2 matching 10 bases. This CDR3 has 14 residues. Germline CDR1 GTSNPN, CDR2 SVGIG (reference sequence). V lost 8 bases to trimming and J lost 2 bases; unmatched junction nucleotides: 7. The CDR3 loop reads CAGQRGGSTDTQYF. CDR3 bases: TGTGCCGGCCAGCGGGGGGGCTCCACAGATACGCAGTATTTT.

This chain joins TRBV7-9 and TRBJ1-1; TRBD1 matches at 10 bases. The junction had 4 bases not matched to a gene; V was cut back by 3 bases and J by 0 bases. The CDR3 totals 16 residues. CDR1 and CDR2 from the germline V gene are SEHNR and FQNEAQ (reference sequence). The CDR3 bases are TGTGCCAGCAGCTTCGACGGGACAGGGGTGAACACTGAAGCTTTCTTT. It translates to CASSFDGTGVNTEAFF.

The chain is built from TRBV9 and TRBJ1-3; 7 positions match TRBD1. The CDR3 spans 15 residues. The V segment lost 2 bases and the J segment 3 bases; nucleotides outside the gene matches: 5. The V gene's germline CDR1 is SGDLS and CDR2 YYNGEE. The CDR3 DNA reads TGTGCCAGCAGCGTCACAGGGGATGGTGGAAACACCATATATTTT. Translated: CASSVTGDGGNTIYF.

CDR3 nucleotide sequence: TGTGCCAGCAGCCAAGGTCAGCTAGGTGAGCAGTTCTTC. Its protein is CASSQGQLGEQFF. The chain links TRBV4-2 to TRBJ2-1; D is unclear. The CDR3 is made up of 13 amino acids. V was shortened by 1 base and J by 9 bases, with 10 bases between the two germline ends. The V gene's germline CDR1 is LGHNA and CDR2 YNFKEQ.

The V and J genes are TRBV27 and TRBJ2-3; 8 nucleotides agree with TRBD2. Germline CDR1 and CDR2: MNHEY and SMNVEV (reference sequence). This CDR3 is built from 19 residues. J was trimmed by 0 bases and V by 3 bases; bases with no gene match: 14. CDR3 region: CASSLRAGGSPFSTDTQYF. As DNA, the CDR3 is TGTGCCAGCAGTTTGAGGGCGGGGGGCTCCCCTTTTAGCACAGATACGCAGTATTTT.

The rearrangement uses TRBV7-9 and TRBJ1-2, with D unclear. Trimming shortened V by 1 base and J by 4 bases, and 22 bases separated the two germline ends. This CDR3 spans 18 amino acids. Per the germline V gene, CDR1 is SEHNR and CDR2 is FQNEAQ (reference sequence). In nucleotides, the CDR3 is TGTGCCAGCAGCTTAGGAAGTTTATCTCCCGAGAGGAGCTATGGCTACACCTTC. This encodes CASSLGSLSPERSYGYTF.